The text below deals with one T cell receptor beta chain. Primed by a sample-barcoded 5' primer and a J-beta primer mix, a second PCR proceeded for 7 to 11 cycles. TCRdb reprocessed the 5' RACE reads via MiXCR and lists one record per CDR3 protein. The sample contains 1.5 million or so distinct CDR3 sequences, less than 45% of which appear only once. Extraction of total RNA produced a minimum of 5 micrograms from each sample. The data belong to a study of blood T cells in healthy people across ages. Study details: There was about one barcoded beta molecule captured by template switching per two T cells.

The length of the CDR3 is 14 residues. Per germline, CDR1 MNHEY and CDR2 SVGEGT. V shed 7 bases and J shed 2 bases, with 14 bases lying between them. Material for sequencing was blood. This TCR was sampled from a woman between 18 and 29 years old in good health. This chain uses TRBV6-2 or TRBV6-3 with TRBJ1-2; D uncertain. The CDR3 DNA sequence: TGTGCCAGCACCAAGCAGAGGTCCAACTATGGCTACACCTTC. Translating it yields CASTKQRSNYGYTF.